The T cell receptor (beta chain) under discussion was sequenced for a study of technical replicates of blood from several donors (dated by TCRdb to the late 2010s). Inclusive of the bounding cysteine and phenylalanine, the CDR3 is 15 residues long. The kept DNA is CDR3 alone, 45 bases in frame from the first base. Trimming takes 4 bases from V and 4 bases from J, and the germline ends sit 16 bases apart. From a lookup of the germline V gene (reference sequence), CDR1 and CDR2 are SEHNR and FQNEAQ. Library construction relied on the immunoSEQ multiplex PCR assay. TCRdb mirrors the immuneACCESS table, restricted to in-frame sequences. Some clones are absent from its copies; in checked studies, under half trace to an unresolved V gene, and the reason for the others is unknown. This sample holds around 89,000 clones; around 95% were observed only once. The ten largest clones capture 0.24% of the sample.

Turning to this clone: Its binding antigen is unknown. Base qualities were left out, and no much larger clone turns up one base away.

This chain is built from TRBV7-9 and TRBJ1-2, and possibly TRBD1, on 6 matching bases. Sequenced material: T cells isolated from PBMCs. The receptor's source is a human donor in good health. The DNA sequence is as follows: TGTGCCAGCAGCTCAGGGGCTCAGGGGATCTATGGCTACACCTTC. Its coded protein is CASSSGAQGIYGYTF.